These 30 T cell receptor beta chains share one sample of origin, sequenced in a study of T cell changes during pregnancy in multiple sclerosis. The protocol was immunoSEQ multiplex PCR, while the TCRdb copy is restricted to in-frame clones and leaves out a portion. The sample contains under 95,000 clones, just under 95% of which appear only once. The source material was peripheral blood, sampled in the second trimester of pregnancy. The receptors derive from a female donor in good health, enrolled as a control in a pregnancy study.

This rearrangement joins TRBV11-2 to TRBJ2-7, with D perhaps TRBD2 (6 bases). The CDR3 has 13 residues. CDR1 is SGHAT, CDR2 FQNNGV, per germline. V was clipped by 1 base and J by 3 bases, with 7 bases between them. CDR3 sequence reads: CASSLGGDYEQYF. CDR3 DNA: TGTGCCAGCAGCTTAGGCGGGGACTACGAGCAGTACTTC.

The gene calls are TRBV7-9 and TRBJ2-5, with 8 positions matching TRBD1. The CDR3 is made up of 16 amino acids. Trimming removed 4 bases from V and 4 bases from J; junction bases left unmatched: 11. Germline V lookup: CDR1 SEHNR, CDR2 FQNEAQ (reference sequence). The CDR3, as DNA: TGTGCCAGCAGCTGGTTGACAGGGGTGATGAGAGAGACCCAGTACTTC. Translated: CASSWLTGVMRETQYF. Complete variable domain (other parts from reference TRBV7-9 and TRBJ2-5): DTGVSQNPRHKITKRGQNVTFRCDPISEHNRLYWYRQTLGQGPEFLTYFQNEAQLEKSRLLSDRFSAERPKGSFSTLEIQRTEQGDSAMYLCASSWLTGVMRETQYFGPGTRLLVL.

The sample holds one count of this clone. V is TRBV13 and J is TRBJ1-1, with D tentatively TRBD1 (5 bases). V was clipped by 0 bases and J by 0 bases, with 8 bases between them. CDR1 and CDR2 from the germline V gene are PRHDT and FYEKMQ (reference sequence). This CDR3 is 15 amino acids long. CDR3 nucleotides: TGTGCCAGCAGCTTAGGTGGGGCCCTGAACACTGAAGCTTTCTTT. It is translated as CASSLGGALNTEAFF.

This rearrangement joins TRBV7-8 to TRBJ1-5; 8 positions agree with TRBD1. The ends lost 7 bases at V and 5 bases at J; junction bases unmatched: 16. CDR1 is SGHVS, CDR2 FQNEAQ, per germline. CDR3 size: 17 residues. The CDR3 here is CASNRSPRTGSDQPQHF. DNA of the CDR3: TGTGCCAGCAACCGGTCCCCCAGGACAGGGAGCGATCAGCCCCAGCATTTT.

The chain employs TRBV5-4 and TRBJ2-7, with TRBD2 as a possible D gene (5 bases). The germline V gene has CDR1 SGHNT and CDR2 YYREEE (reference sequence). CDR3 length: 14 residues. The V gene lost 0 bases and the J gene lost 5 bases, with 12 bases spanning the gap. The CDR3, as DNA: TGTGCCAGCAGCTTGGTGGAGGCCCGGAACGAGCAGTACTTC. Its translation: CASSLVEARNEQYF.

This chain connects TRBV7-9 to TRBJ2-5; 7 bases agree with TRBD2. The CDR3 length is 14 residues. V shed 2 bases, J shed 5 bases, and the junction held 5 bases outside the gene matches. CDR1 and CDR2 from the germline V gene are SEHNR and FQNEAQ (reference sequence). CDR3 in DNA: TGTGCCAGCAGCTTATCTCGGGGAGGGGAGACCCAGTACTTC. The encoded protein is CASSLSRGGETQYF.

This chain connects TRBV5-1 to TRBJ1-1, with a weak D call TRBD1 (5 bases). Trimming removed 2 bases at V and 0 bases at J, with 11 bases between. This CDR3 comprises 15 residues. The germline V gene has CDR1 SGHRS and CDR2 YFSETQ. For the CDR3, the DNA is TGCGCCAGCAGCTTTGTAGGGGATATGAACACTGAAGCTTTCTTT. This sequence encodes CASSFVGDMNTEAFF.

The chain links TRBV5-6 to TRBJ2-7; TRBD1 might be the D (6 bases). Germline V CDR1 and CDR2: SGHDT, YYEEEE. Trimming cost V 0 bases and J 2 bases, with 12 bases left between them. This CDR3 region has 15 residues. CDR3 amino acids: CASSLVTGYPYEQYF. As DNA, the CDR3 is TGTGCCAGCAGCTTGGTGACAGGATACCCCTACGAGCAGTACTTC.

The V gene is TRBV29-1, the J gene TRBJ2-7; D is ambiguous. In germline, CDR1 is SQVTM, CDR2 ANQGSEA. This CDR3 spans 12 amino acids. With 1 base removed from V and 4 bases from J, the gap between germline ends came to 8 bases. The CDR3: CSVEVSPYEQYF. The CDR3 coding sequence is TGCAGCGTTGAAGTCTCCCCTTACGAGCAGTACTTC.

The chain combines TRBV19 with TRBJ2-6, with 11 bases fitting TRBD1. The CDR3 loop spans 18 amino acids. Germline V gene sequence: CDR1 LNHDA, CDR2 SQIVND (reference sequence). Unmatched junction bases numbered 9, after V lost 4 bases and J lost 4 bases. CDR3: CASSTDRGRSPGANVLTF. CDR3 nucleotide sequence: TGTGCCAGTAGTACGGACAGGGGGCGCTCCCCCGGGGCCAACGTCCTGACTTTC.

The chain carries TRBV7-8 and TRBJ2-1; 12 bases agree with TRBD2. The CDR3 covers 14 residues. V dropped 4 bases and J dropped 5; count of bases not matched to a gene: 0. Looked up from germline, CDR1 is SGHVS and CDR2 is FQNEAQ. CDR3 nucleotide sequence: TGTGCCAGCAGCTGGACTAGCGGGAACAATGAGCAGTTCTTC. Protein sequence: CASSWTSGNNEQFF.

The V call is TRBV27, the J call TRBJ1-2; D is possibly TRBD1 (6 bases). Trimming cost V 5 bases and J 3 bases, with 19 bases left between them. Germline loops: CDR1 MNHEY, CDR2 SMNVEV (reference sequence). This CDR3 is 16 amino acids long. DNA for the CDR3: TGTGCCAGCAGTCCCACCTTGGGGGCAGGGGACTATGGCTACACCTTC. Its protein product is CASSPTLGAGDYGYTF.

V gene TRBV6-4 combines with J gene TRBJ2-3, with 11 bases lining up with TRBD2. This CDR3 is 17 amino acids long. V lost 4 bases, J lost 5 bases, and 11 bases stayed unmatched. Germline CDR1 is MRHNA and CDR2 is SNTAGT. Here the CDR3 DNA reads TGTGCCAGCAGTGCCTTACTAGCGGGGGAAGAGGAAGATACGCAGTATTTT. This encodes CASSALLAGEEEDTQYF.

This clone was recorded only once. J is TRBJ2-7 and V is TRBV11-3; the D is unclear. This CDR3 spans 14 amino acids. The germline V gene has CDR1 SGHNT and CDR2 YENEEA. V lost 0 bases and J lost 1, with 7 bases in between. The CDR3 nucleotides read TGTGCCAGCAGCTTAGAACAGCCTTCCTACGAGCAGTACTTC. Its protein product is CASSLEQPSYEQYF.

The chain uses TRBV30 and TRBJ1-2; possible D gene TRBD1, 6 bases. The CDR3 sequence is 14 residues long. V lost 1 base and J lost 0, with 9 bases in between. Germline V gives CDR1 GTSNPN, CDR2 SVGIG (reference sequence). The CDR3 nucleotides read TGTGCCTGGAGTGGAGGGGGATCTAACTATGGCTACACCTTC. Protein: CAWSGGGSNYGYTF. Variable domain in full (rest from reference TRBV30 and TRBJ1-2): SQTIHQWPATLVQPVGSPLSLECTVEGTSNPNLYWYRQAAGRGLQLLFYSVGIGQISSEVPQNLSASRPQDRQFILSSKKLLLSDSGFYLCAWSGGGSNYGYTFGSGTRLTVV.

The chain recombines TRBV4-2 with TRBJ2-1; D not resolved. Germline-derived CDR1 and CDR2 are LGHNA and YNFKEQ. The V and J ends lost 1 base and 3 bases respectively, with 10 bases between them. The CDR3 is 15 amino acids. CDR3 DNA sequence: TGTGCCAGCAGCCAAGTGGGCCCCCTCTACAATGAGCAGTTCTTC. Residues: CASSQVGPLYNEQFF.

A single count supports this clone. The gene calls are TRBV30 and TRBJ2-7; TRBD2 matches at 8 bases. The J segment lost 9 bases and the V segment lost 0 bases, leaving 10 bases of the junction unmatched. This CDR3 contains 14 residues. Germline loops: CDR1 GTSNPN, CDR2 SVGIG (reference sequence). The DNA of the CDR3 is TGTGCCTGGAGTGTACTAGCGGCCCAGGACAGGCAGTACTTC. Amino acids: CAWSVLAAQDRQYF.

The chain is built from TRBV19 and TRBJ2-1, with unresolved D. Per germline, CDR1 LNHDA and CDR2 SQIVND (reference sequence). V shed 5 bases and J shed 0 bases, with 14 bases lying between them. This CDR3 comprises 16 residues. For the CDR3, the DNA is TGTGCCAGTAGTCTAAGAGGTCTTAGCTCCTACAATGAGCAGTTCTTC. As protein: CASSLRGLSSYNEQFF. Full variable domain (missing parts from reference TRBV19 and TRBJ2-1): DGGITQSPKYLFRKEGQNVTLSCEQNLNHDAMYWYRQDPGQGLRLIYYSQIVNDFQKGDIAEGYSVSREKKESFPLTVTSAQKNPTAFYLCASSLRGLSSYNEQFFGPGTRLTVL.

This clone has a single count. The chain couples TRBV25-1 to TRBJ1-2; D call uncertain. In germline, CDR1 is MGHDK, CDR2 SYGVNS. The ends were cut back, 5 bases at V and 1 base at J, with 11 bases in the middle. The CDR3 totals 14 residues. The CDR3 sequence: CASSLALGNYGYTF. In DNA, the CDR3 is TGTGCCAGCAGTTTAGCGTTGGGTAACTATGGCTACACCTTC.

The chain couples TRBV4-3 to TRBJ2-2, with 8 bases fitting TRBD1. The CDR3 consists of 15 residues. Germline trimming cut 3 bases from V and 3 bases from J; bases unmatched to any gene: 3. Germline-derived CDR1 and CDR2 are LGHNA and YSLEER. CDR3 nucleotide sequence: TGCGCCAGCAGCCACCTACAGGGGGACACCGGGGAGCTGTTTTTT. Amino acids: CASSHLQGDTGELFF.

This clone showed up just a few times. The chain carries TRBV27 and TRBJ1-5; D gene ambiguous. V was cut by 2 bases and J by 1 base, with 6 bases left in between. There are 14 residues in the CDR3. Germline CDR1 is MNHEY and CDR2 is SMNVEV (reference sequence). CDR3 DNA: TGTGCCAGCAGTTTAAGAGGAAGCAATCAGCCCCAGCATTTT. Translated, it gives CASSLRGSNQPQHF.

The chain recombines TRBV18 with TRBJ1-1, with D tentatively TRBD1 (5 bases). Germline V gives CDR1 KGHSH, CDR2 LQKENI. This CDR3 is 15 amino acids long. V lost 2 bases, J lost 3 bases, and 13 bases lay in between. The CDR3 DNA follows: TGTGCCAGCTCACCATTGACAGAGGCTTACACTGAAGCTTTCTTT. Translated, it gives CASSPLTEAYTEAFF. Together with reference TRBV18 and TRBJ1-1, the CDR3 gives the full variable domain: NAGVMQNPRHLVRRRGQEARLRCSPMKGHSHVYWYRQLPEEGLKFMVYLQKENIIDESGMPKERFSAEFPKEGPSILRIQQVVRGDSAAYFCASSPLTEAYTEAFFGQGTRLTVV.

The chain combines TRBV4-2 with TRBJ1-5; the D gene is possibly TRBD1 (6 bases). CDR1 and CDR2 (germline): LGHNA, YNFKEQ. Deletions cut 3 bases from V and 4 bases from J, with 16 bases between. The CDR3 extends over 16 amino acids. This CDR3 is CASSQRGEGGNQPQHF. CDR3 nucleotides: TGTGCCAGCAGCCAGCGGGGGGAAGGGGGGAATCAGCCCCAGCATTTT.

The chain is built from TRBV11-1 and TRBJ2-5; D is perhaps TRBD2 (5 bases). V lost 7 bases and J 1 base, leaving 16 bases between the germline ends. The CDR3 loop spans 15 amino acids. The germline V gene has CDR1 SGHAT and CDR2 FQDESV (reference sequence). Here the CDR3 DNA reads TGTGCCAGCACCCCCTCCCCGGACTCCCAAGAGACCCAGTACTTC. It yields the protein CASTPSPDSQETQYF.

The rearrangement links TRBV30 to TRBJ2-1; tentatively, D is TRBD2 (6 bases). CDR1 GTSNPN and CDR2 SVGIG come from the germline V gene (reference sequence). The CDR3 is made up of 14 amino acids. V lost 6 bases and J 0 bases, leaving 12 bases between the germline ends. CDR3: CACILASSYNEQFF. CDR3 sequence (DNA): TGTGCCTGCATACTAGCAAGCTCCTACAATGAGCAGTTCTTC.

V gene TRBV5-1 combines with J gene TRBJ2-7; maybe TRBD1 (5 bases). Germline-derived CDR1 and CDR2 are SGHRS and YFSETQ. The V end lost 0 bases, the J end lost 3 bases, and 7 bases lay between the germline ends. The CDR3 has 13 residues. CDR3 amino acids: CASSLGRDYEQYF. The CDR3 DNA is TGCGCCAGCAGCTTGGGCAGGGACTACGAGCAGTACTTC.

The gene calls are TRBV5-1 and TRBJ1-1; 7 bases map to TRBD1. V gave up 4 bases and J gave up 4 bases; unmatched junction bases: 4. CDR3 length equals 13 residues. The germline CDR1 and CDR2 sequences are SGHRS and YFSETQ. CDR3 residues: CASSGYRGTEAFF. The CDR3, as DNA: TGCGCCAGCAGCGGCTACAGGGGCACTGAAGCTTTCTTT.

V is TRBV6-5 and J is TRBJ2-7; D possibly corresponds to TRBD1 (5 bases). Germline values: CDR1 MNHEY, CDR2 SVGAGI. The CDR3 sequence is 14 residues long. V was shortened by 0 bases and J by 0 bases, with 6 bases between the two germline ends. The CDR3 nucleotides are TGTGCCAGCAGTTACTCAGACAGCTCCTACGAGCAGTACTTC. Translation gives CASSYSDSSYEQYF.

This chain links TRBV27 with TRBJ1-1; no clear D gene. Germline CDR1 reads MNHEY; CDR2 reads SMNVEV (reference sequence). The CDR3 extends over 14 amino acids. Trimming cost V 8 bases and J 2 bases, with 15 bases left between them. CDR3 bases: TGTGCCAGCTCCTCCCGCGGGGTCAACACTGAAGCTTTCTTT. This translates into CASSSRGVNTEAFF.

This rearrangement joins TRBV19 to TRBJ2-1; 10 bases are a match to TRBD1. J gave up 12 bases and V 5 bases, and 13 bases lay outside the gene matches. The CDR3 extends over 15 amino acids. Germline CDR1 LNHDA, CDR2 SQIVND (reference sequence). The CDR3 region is CASSPFGQGDLGQFF. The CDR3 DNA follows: TGTGCCAGTAGTCCTTTTGGACAGGGGGACCTGGGGCAGTTCTTC.